This TCR beta chain was captured by sequencing in a study of tumor-infiltrating lymphocytes in glioblastoma multiforme. General study points: The T cells in this sample were not sorted into functional subsets.

Three nested ARM-PCR rounds with V-beta and C-beta primers built TCRB libraries. TCRB-specific cDNA synthesis used roughly 0.5 ug of total RNA. TCRdb processed the multiplex PCR reads anew with MiXCR; each CDR3 protein has one entry. The sample shows approximately 13,000 distinct CDR3 sequences, roughly 70% of them seen only once. Germline loops: CDR1 LNHDA, CDR2 SQIVND (reference sequence). The CDR3 consists of 16 residues. This clonotype has only a few counts. Its antigen is as yet unknown. One end of the junction is discordant with germline, which a read error may explain. This TCR was sampled from a male donor with glioblastoma. The specimen was brain tumor tissue. V and J are TRBV19 and TRBJ1-2, with TRBD1 matching 7 bases. This CDR3 is CASSESDRPTTYGFTF. CDR3 nucleotide sequence: TGTGCCAGTAGTGAGTCGGACAGGCCTACAACCTATGGCTTCACCTTC.